These 3 T cell receptor beta chains came from one sample sequenced in a study of blood T cell repertoires in COVID-19. Repertoires were generated with immunoSEQ multiplex PCR, while TCRdb's copy carries only in-frame clones and drops some. The sample lists a few hundred thousand clones, about four fifths seen once, with over 9.5% in the top ten. The sample was peripheral blood. Source of these receptors: a woman over 75 with acute or convalescent COVID-19.

This chain connects TRBV2 to TRBJ2-2; maybe TRBD1 (6 bases). Germline V gene sequence: CDR1 SNHLY, CDR2 FYNNEI. Trimming removed 1 base from V and 4 bases from J, with 7 bases in between. This CDR3 has 14 amino acids. For the CDR3, the DNA is TGTGCCAGCAGTGAAGGGACAGTCACCGGGGAGCTGTTTTTT. Its protein product is CASSEGTVTGELFF.

The chain is built from TRBV5-4 and TRBJ2-7; maybe TRBD1 (7 bases). The CDR3 sequence is 15 residues long. V lost 0 bases and J 3 bases, leaving 13 bases between the germline ends. In germline, CDR1 is SGHNT, CDR2 YYREEE (reference sequence). This chain's CDR3 is CASSLELQGGYEQYF. As DNA, the CDR3 is TGTGCCAGCAGCTTGGAGTTGCAGGGGGGCTACGAGCAGTACTTC.

This clone was counted once. The chain uses TRBV19 and TRBJ2-3; tentatively, D is TRBD2 (8 bases). This CDR3 region has 17 residues. Germline V gives CDR1 LNHDA, CDR2 SQIVND (reference sequence). V was cut by 2 bases and J by 5 bases, with 20 bases left in between. CDR3: CASSISGGLGVGDTQYF. The CDR3 nucleotides read TGTGCCAGTAGTATATCAGGGGGACTAGGTGTTGGAGATACGCAGTATTTT.